The rows below give T cell receptor beta chains drawn from one sample of a study of tumor-infiltrating lymphocytes in primary liver carcinoma. Using its own MiXCR run on the multiplex PCR reads, TCRdb lists one record per CDR3 protein. The data contain about 320,000 distinct CDR3 sequences, over 55% of them singletons. Specimen: peripheral blood. The receptors derive from a man aged 40-49 years with primary liver carcinoma and hepatitis B virus infection. The CDR3 runs from the conserved cysteine through the conserved F or W. The order of the fields is clone size, D gene, V gene, J gene, CDR3 protein, CDR3 DNA. A D gene is named only where the DNA matches it firmly. Clone size is not always given. Where it is, it says once, few, many or a class for expanded clones.

>.|.|TRBV5-1|TRBJ1-1
CASRITQNTEAFF
TGCGCCAGCAGAATCACACAGAACACTGAAGCTTTCTTT
>.|TRBD1|TRBV7-9|TRBJ2-1
CASSEGTGDYKEQFF
TGTGCCAGCTCCGAAGGGACAGGGGACTACAAAGAGCAGTTCTTC
>many|TRBD2|TRBV6-1|TRBJ2-3
CASTPLGLAGSEDTQYF
TGTGCCAGCACCCCTCTTGGTTTAGCGGGAAGCGAAGATACGCAGTATTTT
>.|.|TRBV28|TRBJ1-1
CASSPRVPRKSNTEVFF
TGTGCCAGCAGTCCCCGGGTACCCAGGAAGTCAAACACTGAAGTTTTCTTT
>.|.|TRBV5-1|TRBJ2-3
CASSLAASSSTDTQYF
TGCGCCAGCAGCTTGGCGGCTAGCTCTAGCACAGATACGCAGTATTTT
>few|.|TRBV30|TRBJ2-3
CAWSQRVRDTQYF
TGTGCCTGGAGTCAAAGGGTTAGGGATACGCAGTATTTT
>.|TRBD1|TRBV12-3/TRBV12-4|TRBJ1-5
CARSLSTGGQPQHF
TGTGCCAGGAGTTTATCAACAGGGGGGCAGCCCCAGCATTTT
>.|TRBD2|TRBV11-2|TRBJ2-7
CASRDGLAGEGERYF
TGTGCCAGCAGAGATGGACTAGCGGGAGAGGGCGAGCGGTACTTC
>many|.|TRBV10-3|TRBJ1-2
CAISESPDSYGYTF
TGTGCCATCAGTGAGTCCCCCGACAGCTATGGCTACACCTTC
>many|.|TRBV6-5|TRBJ2-2
CASSSPGVSVTGELFF
TGTGCCAGCAGTTCTCCAGGGGTCTCCGTCACCGGGGAGCTGTTTTTT
>.|.|TRBV2|TRBJ1-5
CASSKGGANLPQHF
TGTGCCAGCAGTAAGGGGGGGGCGAATCTGCCCCAGCATTTT
>few|.|TRBV25-1|TRBJ1-2
CASSEYGGRNNYGYTF
TGTGCCAGCAGTGAATATGGGGGCAGAAATAACTATGGCTACACCTTC
>.|.|TRBV5-1|TRBJ1-1
CASDNGRNTEAFF
TGCGCCAGCGACAATGGGAGGAACACTGAAGCTTTCTTT
>few|TRBD1|TRBV28|TRBJ1-5
CASSFPGQGTHQPQHF
TGTGCCAGCAGTTTTCCAGGACAGGGGACCCATCAGCCCCAGCATTTT
>.|.|TRBV18|TRBJ2-6
CASSPGNSGANVLTF
TGTGCCAGCTCACCAGGAAACTCTGGGGCCAACGTCCTGACTTTC
>few|.|TRBV6-2/TRBV6-3|TRBJ2-1
CASSYIGPYNEQFF
TGTGCCAGCAGTTACATAGGACCATACAATGAGCAGTTCTTC
>.|TRBD2|TRBV6-1|TRBJ2-1
CASDVPSGRGLNEQFF
TGTGCCAGCGATGTTCCTAGCGGGAGAGGTTTAAATGAGCAGTTCTTC
>few|TRBD1|TRBV7-8|TRBJ1-2
CASSRGTGNYGYTF
TGTGCCAGCAGCCGAGGGACAGGGAACTATGGCTACACCTTC
>many|.|TRBV4-3|TRBJ1-6
CASSQRTQDNSPLHF
TGCGCCAGCAGCCAGAGGACACAAGATAATTCACCCCTCCACTTT
>.|.|TRBV30|TRBJ2-4
CAWSFGENIQYF
TGTGCCTGGAGTTTTGGGGAAAACATTCAGTACTTC
>.|TRBD1|TRBV30|TRBJ1-2
CAWSPGQGVYGYTF
TGTGCCTGGAGCCCCGGACAGGGAGTCTATGGCTACACCTTC
>.|.|TRBV1|TRBJ2-1
CTSSQDTPVTSGGYNEQFF
TGCACCAGCAGCCAAGATACGCCCGTGACTAGCGGGGGCTACAATGAGCAGTTCTTC
>many|.|TRBV6-1|TRBJ2-7
CASSDGAGNEQYF
TGTGCCAGCAGTGATGGGGCGGGCAACGAGCAGTACTTC
>.|.|TRBV6-1|TRBJ1-2
CASSEMRGSYGYTF
TGTGCCAGCAGTGAAATGCGGGGCTCGTATGGCTACACCTTC
>few|.|TRBV28|TRBJ2-7
CASSPPRFDYEQYF
TGTGCCAGCAGTCCCCCAAGGTTTGACTACGAGCAGTACTTC
>once|TRBD2|TRBV11-2|TRBJ2-7
CASSVEVAGEQYF
TGTGCCAGCAGCGTAGAAGTAGCGGGCGAGCAGTACTTC
>many|.|TRBV6-2/TRBV6-3|TRBJ2-7
CASNGAVSYEQYF
TGTGCCAGCAATGGAGCCGTATCCTACGAGCAGTACTTC
>many|.|TRBV6-2/TRBV6-3|TRBJ2-7
CASSTGGPFYEQYF
TGTGCCAGCAGTACTGGCGGGCCATTCTACGAGCAGTACTTC
>once|.|TRBV11-2|TRBJ2-7
CASRPRQSYEQCF
TGTGCCAGCAGGCCTCGACAGTCCTACGAGCAGTGCTTC
>.|.|TRBV30|TRBJ2-2
CAWSVWSTGELFF
TGTGCCTGGAGTGTCTGGAGCACCGGGGAGCTGTTTTTT
>.|TRBD2|TRBV7-9|TRBJ2-7
CASSWTSGSLDEQYF
TGTGCCAGCAGCTGGACTAGCGGGAGTTTAGACGAGCAGTACTTC
>.|.|TRBV5-1|TRBJ2-1
CASSFTPGAEQFF
TGCGCCAGCAGCTTTACCCCGGGAGCTGAGCAGTTCTTC